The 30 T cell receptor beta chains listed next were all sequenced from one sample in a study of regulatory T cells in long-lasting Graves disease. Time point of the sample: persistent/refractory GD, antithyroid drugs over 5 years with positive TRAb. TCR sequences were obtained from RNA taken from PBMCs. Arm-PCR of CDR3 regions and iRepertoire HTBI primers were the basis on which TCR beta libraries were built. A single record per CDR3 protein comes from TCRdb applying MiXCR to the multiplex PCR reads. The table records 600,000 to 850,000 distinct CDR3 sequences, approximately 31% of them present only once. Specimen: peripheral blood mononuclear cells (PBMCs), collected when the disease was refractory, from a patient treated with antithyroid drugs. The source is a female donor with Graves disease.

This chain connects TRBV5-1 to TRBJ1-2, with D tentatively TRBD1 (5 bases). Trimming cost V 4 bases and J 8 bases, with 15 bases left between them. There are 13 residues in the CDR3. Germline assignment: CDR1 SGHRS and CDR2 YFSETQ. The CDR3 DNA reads TGCGCCAGCAGCCCCAGGGTGGTGGGCGGCTACACCTTC. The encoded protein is CASSPRVVGGYTF.

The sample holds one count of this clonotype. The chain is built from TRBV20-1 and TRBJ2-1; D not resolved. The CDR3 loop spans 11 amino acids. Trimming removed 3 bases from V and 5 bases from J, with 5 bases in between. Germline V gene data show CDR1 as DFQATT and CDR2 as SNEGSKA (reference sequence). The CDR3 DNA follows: TGCAGTGCTAGGTGTGACAATGAGCAGTTCTTC. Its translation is CSARCDNEQFF.

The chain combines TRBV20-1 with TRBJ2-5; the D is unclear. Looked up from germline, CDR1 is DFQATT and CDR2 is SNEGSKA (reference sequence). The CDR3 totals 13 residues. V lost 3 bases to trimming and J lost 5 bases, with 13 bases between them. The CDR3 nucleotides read TGCAGTGCTAGTCTATCCGAGGTGGAGACCCAGTACTTC. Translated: CSASLSEVETQYF.

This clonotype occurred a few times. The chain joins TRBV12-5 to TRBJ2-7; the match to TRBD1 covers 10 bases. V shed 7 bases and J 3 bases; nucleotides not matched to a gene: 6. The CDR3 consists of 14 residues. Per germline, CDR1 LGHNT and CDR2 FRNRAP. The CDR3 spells CASEPGQGNYEQYF. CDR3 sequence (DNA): TGTGCTAGTGAACCGGGACAGGGGAACTACGAGCAGTACTTC.

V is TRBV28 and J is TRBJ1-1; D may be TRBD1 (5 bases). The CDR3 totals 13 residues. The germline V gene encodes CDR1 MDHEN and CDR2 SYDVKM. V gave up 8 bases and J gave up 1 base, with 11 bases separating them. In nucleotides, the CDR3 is TGTGCCAGCGGGACTTTCCGGAACACTGAAGCTTTCTTT. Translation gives CASGTFRNTEAFF.

CDR3: CASSPGAGTTGANVLTF. The DNA for the CDR3 is TGTGCCAGCAGCCCCGGGGCGGGTACTACTGGGGCCAACGTCCTGACTTTC. The J gene is TRBJ2-6, the V gene TRBV7-9, with D possibly called TRBD1 or TRBD2 (5 bases each). The CDR3 has 17 residues. Between the trimmed V and J ends, which lost 5 bases and 2 bases, there was a span of 16 bases. The germline gives CDR1 SEHNR, CDR2 FQNEAQ (reference sequence).

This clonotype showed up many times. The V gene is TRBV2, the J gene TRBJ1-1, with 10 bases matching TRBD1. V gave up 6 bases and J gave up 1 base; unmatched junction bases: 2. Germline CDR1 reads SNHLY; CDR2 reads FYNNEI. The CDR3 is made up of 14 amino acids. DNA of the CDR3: TGTGCCAGCAGGGACAGGGGGAGGAACACTGAAGCTTTCTTT. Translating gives CASRDRGRNTEAFF.

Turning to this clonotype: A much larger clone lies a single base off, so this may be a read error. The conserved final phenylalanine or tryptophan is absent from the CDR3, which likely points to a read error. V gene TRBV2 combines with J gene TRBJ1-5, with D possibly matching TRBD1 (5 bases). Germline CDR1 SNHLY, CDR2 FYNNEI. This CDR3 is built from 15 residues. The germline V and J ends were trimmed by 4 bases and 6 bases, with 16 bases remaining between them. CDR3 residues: CASSANQGSTQPQHL. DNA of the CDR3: TGTGCCAGCAGTGCGAATCAGGGCAGTACTCAGCCCCAGCATCTT.

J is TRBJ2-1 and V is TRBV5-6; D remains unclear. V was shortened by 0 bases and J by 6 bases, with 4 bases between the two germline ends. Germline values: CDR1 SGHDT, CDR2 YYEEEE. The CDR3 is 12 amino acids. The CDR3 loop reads CASSLASNEQFF. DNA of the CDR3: TGTGCCAGCAGCTTGGCCAGCAATGAGCAGTTCTTC. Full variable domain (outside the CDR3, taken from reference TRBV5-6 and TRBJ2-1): DAGVTQSPTHLIKTRGQQVTLRCSPKSGHDTVSWYQQALGQGPQFIFQYYEEEERQRGNFPDRFSGHQFPNYSSELNVNALLLGDSALYLCASSLASNEQFFGPGTRLTVL.

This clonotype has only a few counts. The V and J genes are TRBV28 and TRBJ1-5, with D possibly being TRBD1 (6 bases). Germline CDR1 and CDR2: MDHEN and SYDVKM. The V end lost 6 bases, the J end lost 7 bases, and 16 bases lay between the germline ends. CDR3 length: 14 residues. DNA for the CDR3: TGTGCCAGCAGCCGTCACCGGACAGACCAGCCCCAGCATTTT. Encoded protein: CASSRHRTDQPQHF.

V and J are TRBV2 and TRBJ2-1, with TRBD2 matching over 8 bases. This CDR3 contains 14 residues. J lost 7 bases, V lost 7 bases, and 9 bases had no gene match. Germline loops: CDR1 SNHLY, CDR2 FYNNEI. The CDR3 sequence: CASTPVLAGNEQFF. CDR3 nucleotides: TGTGCCAGCACCCCGGTGTTAGCGGGAAATGAGCAGTTCTTC.

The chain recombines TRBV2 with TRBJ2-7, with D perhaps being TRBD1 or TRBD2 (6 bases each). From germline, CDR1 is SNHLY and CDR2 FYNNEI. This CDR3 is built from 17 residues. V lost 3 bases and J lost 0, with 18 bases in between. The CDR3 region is CASSDPGGGGGSYEQYF. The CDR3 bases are TGTGCCAGCAGTGATCCCGGTGGCGGAGGGGGCTCCTACGAGCAGTACTTC. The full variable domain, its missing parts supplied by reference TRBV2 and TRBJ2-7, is EPEVTQTPSHQVTQMGQEVILRCVPISNHLYFYWYRQILGQKVEFLVSFYNNEISEKSEIFDDQFSVERPDGSNFTLKIRSTKLEDSAMYFCASSDPGGGGGSYEQYFGPGTRLTVT.

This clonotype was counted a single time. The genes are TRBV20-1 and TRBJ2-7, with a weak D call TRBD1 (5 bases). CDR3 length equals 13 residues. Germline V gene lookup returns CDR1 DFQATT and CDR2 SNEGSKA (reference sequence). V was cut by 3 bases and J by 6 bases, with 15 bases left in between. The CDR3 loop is CSARDGHGVEQYF. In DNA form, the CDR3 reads TGCAGTGCTAGGGACGGACATGGGGTCGAGCAGTACTTC.

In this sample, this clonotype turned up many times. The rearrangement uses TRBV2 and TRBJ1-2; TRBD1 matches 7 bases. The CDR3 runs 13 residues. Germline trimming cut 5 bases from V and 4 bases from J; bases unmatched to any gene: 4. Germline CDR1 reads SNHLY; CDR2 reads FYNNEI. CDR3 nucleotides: TGTGCCAGCAGTAGACAGGGTGGCTATGGCTACACCTTC. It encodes CASSRQGGYGYTF.

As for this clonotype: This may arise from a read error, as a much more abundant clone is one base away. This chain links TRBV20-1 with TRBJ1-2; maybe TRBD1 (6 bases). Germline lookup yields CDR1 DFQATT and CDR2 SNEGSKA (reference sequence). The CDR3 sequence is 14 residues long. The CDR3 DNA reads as TGCAATGCAACCACCCCCGGAGGGGGACTAGGCTACACCTTC. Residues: CNATTPGGGLGYTF.

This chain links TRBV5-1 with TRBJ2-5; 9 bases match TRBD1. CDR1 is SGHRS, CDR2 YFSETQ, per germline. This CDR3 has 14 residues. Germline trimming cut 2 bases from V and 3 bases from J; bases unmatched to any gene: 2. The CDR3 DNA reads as TGCGCCAGCAGCTTCCGGGACAGGGAAGAGACCCAGTACTTC. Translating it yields CASSFRDREETQYF.

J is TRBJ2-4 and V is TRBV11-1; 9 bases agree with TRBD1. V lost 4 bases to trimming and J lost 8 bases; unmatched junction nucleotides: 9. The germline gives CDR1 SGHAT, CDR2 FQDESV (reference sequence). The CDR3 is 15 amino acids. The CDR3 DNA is TGTGCCAGCAGCTCCTTCGACAGGGGGAGAGACATTCAGTACTTC. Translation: CASSSFDRGRDIQYF.

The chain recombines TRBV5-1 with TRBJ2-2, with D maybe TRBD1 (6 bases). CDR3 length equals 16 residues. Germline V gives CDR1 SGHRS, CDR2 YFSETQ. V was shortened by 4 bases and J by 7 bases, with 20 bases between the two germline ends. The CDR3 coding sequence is TGCGCCAGCAGCGGGACCAGGGGACCCTACGTCGGGGAGCTGTTTTTT. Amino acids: CASSGTRGPYVGELFF.

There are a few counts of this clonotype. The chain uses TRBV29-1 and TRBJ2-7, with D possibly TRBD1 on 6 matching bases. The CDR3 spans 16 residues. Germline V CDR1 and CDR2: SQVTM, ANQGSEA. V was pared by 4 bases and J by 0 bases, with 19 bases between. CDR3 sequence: CSVAKGDKQSSYEQYF. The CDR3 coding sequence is TGCAGCGTTGCGAAAGGGGACAAACAGAGCTCCTACGAGCAGTACTTC.

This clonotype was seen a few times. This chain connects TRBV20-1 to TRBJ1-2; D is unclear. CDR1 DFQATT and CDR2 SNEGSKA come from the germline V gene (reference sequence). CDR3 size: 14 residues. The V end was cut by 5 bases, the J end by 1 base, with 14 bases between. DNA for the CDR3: TGCAGTGCTCACGACGGGAAGCTTAACTATGGCTACACCTTC. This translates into CSAHDGKLNYGYTF.

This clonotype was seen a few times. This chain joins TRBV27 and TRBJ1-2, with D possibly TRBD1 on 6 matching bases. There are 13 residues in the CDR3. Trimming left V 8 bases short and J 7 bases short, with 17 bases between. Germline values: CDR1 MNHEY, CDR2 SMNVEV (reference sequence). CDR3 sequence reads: CASRFRGASGYTF. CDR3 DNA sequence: TGTGCCAGCCGCTTTAGGGGGGCGTCTGGCTACACCTTC.

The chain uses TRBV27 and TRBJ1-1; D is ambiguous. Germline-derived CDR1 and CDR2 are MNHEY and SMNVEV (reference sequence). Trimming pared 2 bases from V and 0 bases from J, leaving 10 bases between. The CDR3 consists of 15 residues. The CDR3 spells CASSLEGSMNTEAFF. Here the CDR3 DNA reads TGTGCCAGCAGTTTAGAGGGCAGTATGAACACTGAAGCTTTCTTT.

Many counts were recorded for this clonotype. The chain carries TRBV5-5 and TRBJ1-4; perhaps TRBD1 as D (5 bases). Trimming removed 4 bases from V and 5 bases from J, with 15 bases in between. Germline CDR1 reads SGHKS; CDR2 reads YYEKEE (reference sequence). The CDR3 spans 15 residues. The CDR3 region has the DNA TGTGCCAGCAGCCGAGTAGGGGACCGGAATGAAAAACTGTTTTTT. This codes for CASSRVGDRNEKLFF.

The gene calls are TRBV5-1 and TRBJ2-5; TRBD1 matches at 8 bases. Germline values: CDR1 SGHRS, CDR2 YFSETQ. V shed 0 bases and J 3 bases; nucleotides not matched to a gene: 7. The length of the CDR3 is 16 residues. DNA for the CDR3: TGCGCCAGCAGCTTGGGGACAGGGAGAGGGGAAGAGACCCAGTACTTC. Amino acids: CASSLGTGRGEETQYF.

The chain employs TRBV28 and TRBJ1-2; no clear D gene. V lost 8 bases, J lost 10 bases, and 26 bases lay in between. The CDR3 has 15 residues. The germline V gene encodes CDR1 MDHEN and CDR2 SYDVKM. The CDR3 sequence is CASSPLYGQDSFYTF. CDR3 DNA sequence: TGTGCCAGCTCACCACTGTACGGGCAGGATAGTTTCTACACCTTC.

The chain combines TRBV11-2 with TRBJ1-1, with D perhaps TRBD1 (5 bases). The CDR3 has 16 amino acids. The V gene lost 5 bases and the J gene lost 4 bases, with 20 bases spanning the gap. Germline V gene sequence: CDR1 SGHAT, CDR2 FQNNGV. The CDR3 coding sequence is TGTGCCAGCAGCCCGCTTGGCCAGGGAAGGGGCACTGAAGCTTTCTTT. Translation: CASSPLGQGRGTEAFF. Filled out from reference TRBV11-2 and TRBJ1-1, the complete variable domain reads EAGVAQSPRYKIIEKRQSVAFWCNPISGHATLYWYQQILGQGPKLLIQFQNNGVVDDSQLPKDRFSAERLKGVDSTLKIQPAKLEDSAVYLCASSPLGQGRGTEAFFGQGTRLTVV.

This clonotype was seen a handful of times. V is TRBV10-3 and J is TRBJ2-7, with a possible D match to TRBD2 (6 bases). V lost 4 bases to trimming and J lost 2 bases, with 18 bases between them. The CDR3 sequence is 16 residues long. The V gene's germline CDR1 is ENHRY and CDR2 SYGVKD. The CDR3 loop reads CAISGGSGGSPYEQYF. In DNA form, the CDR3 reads TGTGCCATCAGTGGGGGGAGTGGAGGGAGTCCCTACGAGCAGTACTTC.

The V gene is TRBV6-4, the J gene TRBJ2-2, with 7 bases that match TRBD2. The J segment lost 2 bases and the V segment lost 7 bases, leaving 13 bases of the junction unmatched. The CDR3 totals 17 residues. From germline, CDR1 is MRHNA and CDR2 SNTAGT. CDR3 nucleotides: TGTGCCAGCACCCCCGTTCTAGCGGCCACAAACACCGGGGAGCTGTTTTTT. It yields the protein CASTPVLAATNTGELFF.

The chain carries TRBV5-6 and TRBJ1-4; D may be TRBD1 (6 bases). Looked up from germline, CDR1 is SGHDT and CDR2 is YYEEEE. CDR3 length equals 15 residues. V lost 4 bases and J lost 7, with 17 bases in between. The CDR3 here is CASSPSTGHREKLFF. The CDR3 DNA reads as TGTGCCAGCAGCCCATCAACGGGACATCGTGAAAAACTGTTTTTT. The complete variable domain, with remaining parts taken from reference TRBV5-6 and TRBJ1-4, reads DAGVTQSPTHLIKTRGQQVTLRCSPKSGHDTVSWYQQALGQGPQFIFQYYEEEERQRGNFPDRFSGHQFPNYSSELNVNALLLGDSALYLCASSPSTGHREKLFFGSGTQLSVL.

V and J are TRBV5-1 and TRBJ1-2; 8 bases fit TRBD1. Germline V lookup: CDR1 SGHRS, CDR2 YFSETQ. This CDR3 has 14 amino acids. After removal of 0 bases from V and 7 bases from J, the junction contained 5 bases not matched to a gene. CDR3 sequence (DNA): TGCGCCAGCAGCTTGGCACAGGGGGATGGTGGCTACACCTTC. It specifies CASSLAQGDGGYTF.